The rows below give T cell receptor beta chains drawn from one sample of a study of response to subunit inactivated influenza vaccine. MiXCR was run by TCRdb on the RT-PCR reads, yielding one entry per CDR3 protein. The data contain 150,000 to 200,000 distinct CDR3 sequences, more than 10% of them singletons. These data were also filed under a second study, of T cells expressing NK-cell markers.

The specimen was CD8+ T cells sorted from PBMCs, collected 11 to 12 days after vaccination. The source is a man aged 50-59 years who received an inactivated influenza vaccine. Each CDR3 is given with its conserved first and last residue. D genes are given only for firm matches. Clone sizes are given selectively: once, few, many, or a class where the clone is expanded.

>TRBV12-3/TRBV12-4|.|TRBJ1-2|TRBD1|16
CASSYGSLTGADGYTF
TGTGCCAGCAGTTATGGTTCCCTTACAGGGGCCGATGGCTACACCTTC
>TRBV2|few|TRBJ1-6|.|15
CASSERTVQNSPLHF
TGTGCCAGCAGTGAGAGGACGGTTCAGAATTCACCCCTCCACTTT
>TRBV6-1|.|TRBJ2-5|.|14
CASSVWGGGETQYF
TGTGCCAGCAGTGTTTGGGGCGGCGGGGAGACCCAGTACTTC
>TRBV7-6|few|TRBJ2-2|.|13
CASSFGRPGELFF
TGTGCCAGCAGCTTCGGTAGGCCCGGGGAGCTGTTTTTT
>TRBV2|few|TRBJ2-1|TRBD2|15
CASKLAGGSYNEQFF
TGTGCCAGCAAACTAGCGGGAGGGTCCTACAATGAGCAGTTCTTC
>TRBV28|many|TRBJ2-3|.|13
CASSFLSGDTQYF
TGTGCCAGCAGTTTCCTTTCGGGAGATACGCAGTATTTT
>TRBV9|many|TRBJ2-2|.|16
CASSVASTGNTGELFF
TGTGCCAGCAGCGTAGCTTCTACCGGGAACACCGGGGAGCTGTTTTTT
>TRBV6-1|.|TRBJ2-2|TRBD2|15
CASSGLTSGTGELFF
TGTGCCAGCAGCGGATTGACTAGCGGGACCGGGGAGCTGTTTTTT
>TRBV19|.|TRBJ2-7|.|15
CASSPQLGATYEQYF
TGTGCCAGTAGTCCCCAGCTCGGGGCCACCTACGAGCAGTACTTC
>TRBV4-1|.|TRBJ1-6|.|15
CASSQDSGANSPLHF
TGCGCCAGCAGCCAAGATTCGGGGGCGAATTCACCCCTCCACTTT
>TRBV29-1|.|TRBJ1-1|.|13
CSVIGQTNTEAFF
TGCAGCGTTATAGGACAGACGAACACTGAAGCTTTCTTT
>TRBV15|.|TRBJ2-7|TRBD2|14
CATSAPGLAYEQYF
TGTGCCACCAGCGCGCCGGGACTAGCCTACGAGCAGTACTTC
>TRBV5-1|many|TRBJ2-1|TRBD1|14
CASSLWAGGNEQFF
TGCGCCAGCAGCTTGTGGGCAGGGGGCAATGAGCAGTTCTTC
>TRBV18|few|TRBJ2-5|.|13
CASSPWGPETQYF
TGTGCCAGCTCACCATGGGGTCCGGAGACCCAGTACTTC
>TRBV4-2|.|TRBJ2-2|TRBD2|17
CASSQDLGLAGNGELFF
TGTGCCAGCAGCCAAGACCTCGGACTAGCGGGAAACGGGGAGCTGTTTTTT
>TRBV27|few|TRBJ2-1|.|14
CASSNIPRGNEQFF
TGTGCCAGCAGTAACATACCGAGAGGCAATGAGCAGTTCTTC
>TRBV5-1|.|TRBJ2-1|.|15
CASSLAGFVYNEQFF
TGCGCCAGCAGCTTGGCAGGGTTCGTCTACAATGAGCAGTTCTTC
>TRBV7-6|.|TRBJ2-1|TRBD2|15
CASSLAIAGGYEQFF
TGTGCCAGCAGCTTAGCTATAGCGGGGGGCTATGAGCAGTTCTTC
>TRBV4-1|.|TRBJ2-1|TRBD2|15
CASSQAASGYNEQFF
TGCGCCAGCAGCCAAGCGGCTAGCGGCTACAATGAGCAGTTCTTC
>TRBV9|.|TRBJ2-7|TRBD2|14
CASSGERGDYEQYF
TGTGCCAGCAGCGGAGAGCGGGGCGACTACGAGCAGTACTTC
>TRBV6-5|few|TRBJ2-2|.|16
CASSYYGRRGTGELFF
TGTGCCAGCAGTTACTACGGCCGAAGAGGGACCGGGGAGCTGTTTTTT
>TRBV12-3/TRBV12-4|many|TRBJ1-1|TRBD1|13
CASSTDRDTEAFF
TGTGCCAGCAGCACGGACAGGGACACTGAAGCTTTCTTT
>TRBV12-3/TRBV12-4|few|TRBJ1-1|TRBD1|15
CASSLGAGGLTEAFF
TGTGCCAGCAGTTTAGGGGCAGGGGGCCTCACTGAAGCTTTCTTT
>TRBV27|.|TRBJ2-3|TRBD2|16
CASRGGSGRILDTQYF
TGTGCCAGCAGGGGGGGTAGCGGGAGGATTCTAGATACGCAGTATTTT
>TRBV5-6|.|TRBJ2-3|TRBD2|19
CASSKPTSGGGWGTDTQYF
TGTGCCAGCAGCAAACCTACTAGCGGGGGTGGGTGGGGCACAGATACGCAGTATTTT
>TRBV28|few|TRBJ1-5|.|13
CALGRDGNQPQHF
TGTGCCCTTGGACGTGACGGCAATCAGCCCCAGCATTTT
>TRBV6-1|few|TRBJ2-1|TRBD1|15
CASSAGQGLYNEQFF
TGTGCCAGCAGTGCGGGACAGGGACTCTACAATGAGCAGTTCTTC
>TRBV19|.|TRBJ2-1|.|13
CASSIGSTGEQFF
TGTGCCAGTAGTATTGGTAGCACAGGGGAGCAGTTCTTC
>TRBV4-3|.|TRBJ2-5|.|15
CASSQGGRGEETQYF
TGCGCCAGCAGCCAAGGGGGAAGGGGAGAGGAGACCCAGTACTTC
>TRBV6-2/TRBV6-3|few|TRBJ2-7|TRBD2|15
CASSYYLAGVGEQYF
TGTGCCAGCAGTTACTACCTAGCGGGAGTTGGCGAGCAGTACTTC
>TRBV7-3|few|TRBJ2-7|.|13
CATGSDSYYEQYF
TGTGCCACCGGTAGCGACTCCTACTACGAGCAGTACTTC
>TRBV27|few|TRBJ1-1|.|13
CAVQGRRRAEAFF
TGTGCCGTCCAGGGACGTAGAAGGGCTGAAGCTTTCTTT
>TRBV6-5|.|TRBJ1-6|.|15
CASSLRGGGVAPLHF
TGTGCCAGCAGTTTAAGGGGGGGAGGTGTGGCACCCCTCCACTTT
>TRBV27|.|TRBJ2-3|TRBD2|16
CASSFAMAGGADTQYF
TGTGCCAGCAGTTTCGCCATGGCGGGGGGTGCGGATACGCAGTATTTT
>TRBV7-9|.|TRBJ2-7|.|13
CASSSGALYEQYF
TGTGCCAGCAGCTCGGGGGCCCTCTACGAGCAGTACTTC
>TRBV28|few|TRBJ1-5|.|15
CASSLVSGSNQPQHF
TGTGCCAGCAGTTTGGTTTCAGGTAGCAATCAGCCCCAGCATTTT
>TRBV28|many|TRBJ1-4|.|18
CASRADGEMGWDNEKLFF
TGTGCCAGCAGAGCGGATGGGGAGATGGGATGGGATAATGAAAAACTGTTTTTT
>TRBV27|few|TRBJ1-4|.|15
CASSPGWGTNEKLFF
TGTGCCAGCAGTCCAGGGTGGGGAACTAATGAAAAACTGTTTTTT
>TRBV20-1|many|TRBJ2-3|TRBD2|16
CSDKFWGDYPTDTQYF
TGCAGTGATAAATTCTGGGGGGACTACCCGACAGATACGCAGTATTTT
>TRBV2|few|TRBJ2-7|.|15
CASSEAGGTVYEQYF
TGTGCCAGCAGTGAAGCTGGGGGGACTGTCTACGAGCAGTACTTC
>TRBV11-3|few|TRBJ2-6|TRBD1|23
CASSFVVRETGRGKLSGANVLTF
TGTGCCAGCAGCTTCGTGGTTAGAGAAACGGGCAGGGGGAAACTCTCCGGGGCCAACGTCCTGACTTTC
>TRBV9|.|TRBJ2-5|.|15
CASSVRGSQQETQYF
TGTGCCAGCAGCGTGAGGGGCAGTCAACAAGAGACCCAGTACTTC
>TRBV6-4|once|TRBJ2-7|.|13
CASRSTGPYEQYF
TGTGCCAGCAGATCGACGGGGCCCTACGAGCAGTACTTC
>TRBV9|.|TRBJ2-3|.|13
CASRASGTDTQYF
TGTGCCAGCAGAGCTAGCGGCACAGATACGCAGTATTTT
>TRBV25-1|few|TRBJ1-3|.|14
CASSSLDSGNTIYF
TGTGCCAGCAGTAGCCTAGACTCTGGAAACACCATATATTTT
>TRBV27|few|TRBJ2-3|TRBD1|15
CASSFLGQGPDTQYF
TGTGCCAGCAGTTTTTTGGGACAGGGGCCAGATACGCAGTATTTT
>TRBV28|many|TRBJ2-6|.|14
CASSGDSGANVLTF
TGTGCCAGCAGTGGGGATTCTGGGGCCAACGTCCTGACTTTC
>TRBV5-1|many|TRBJ2-1|.|16
CASSLAGKVPYNEQFF
TGCGCCAGCAGCTTGGCCGGGAAGGTCCCCTACAATGAGCAGTTCTTC
>TRBV6-1|few|TRBJ2-2|TRBD1|14
CATGAASNTGELFF
TGTGCAACAGGGGCGGCTTCGAACACCGGGGAGCTGTTTTTT
>TRBV6-2/TRBV6-3|few|TRBJ2-1|.|12
CAIGQRRNEQFF
TGTGCCATCGGGCAGCGTCGCAATGAGCAGTTCTTC
>TRBV4-2|.|TRBJ2-1|.|15
CASSQDMGGYNEQFF
TGTGCCAGCAGCCAGGACATGGGGGGCTACAATGAGCAGTTCTTC
>TRBV9|.|TRBJ2-1|.|15
CASSVVSAVYNEQFF
TGTGCCAGCAGCGTAGTGTCAGCCGTATACAATGAGCAGTTCTTC
>TRBV29-1|many|TRBJ2-1|.|13
CSVPRVKYNEQFF
TGCAGCGTCCCTCGGGTCAAATACAATGAGCAGTTCTTC
>TRBV4-3|many|TRBJ1-4|.|15
CASSRGQGVGEKLFF
TGCGCCAGCAGCCGGGGGCAGGGAGTGGGCGAAAAACTGTTTTTT
>TRBV4-2|.|TRBJ1-1|TRBD1|16
CASSHTGTGMNTEAFF
TGTGCCAGCAGCCATACCGGGACAGGTATGAACACTGAAGCTTTCTTT
>TRBV20-1|few|TRBJ2-7|.|11
CSASVPKGEYF
TGCAGTGCTAGCGTACCAAAGGGAGAGTACTTC
>TRBV12-3/TRBV12-4|.|TRBJ2-2|.|14
CASSSQPNTGELFF
TGTGCCAGCAGCTCACAACCGAACACCGGGGAGCTGTTTTTT
>TRBV29-1|many|TRBJ2-7|.|12
CSVLGGGYEQYF
TGCAGCGTTTTAGGGGGGGGCTACGAGCAGTACTTC
>TRBV20-1|.|TRBJ2-5|.|15
CSASPQDNFQETQYF
TGCAGTGCTAGCCCCCAGGACAATTTCCAAGAGACCCAGTACTTC